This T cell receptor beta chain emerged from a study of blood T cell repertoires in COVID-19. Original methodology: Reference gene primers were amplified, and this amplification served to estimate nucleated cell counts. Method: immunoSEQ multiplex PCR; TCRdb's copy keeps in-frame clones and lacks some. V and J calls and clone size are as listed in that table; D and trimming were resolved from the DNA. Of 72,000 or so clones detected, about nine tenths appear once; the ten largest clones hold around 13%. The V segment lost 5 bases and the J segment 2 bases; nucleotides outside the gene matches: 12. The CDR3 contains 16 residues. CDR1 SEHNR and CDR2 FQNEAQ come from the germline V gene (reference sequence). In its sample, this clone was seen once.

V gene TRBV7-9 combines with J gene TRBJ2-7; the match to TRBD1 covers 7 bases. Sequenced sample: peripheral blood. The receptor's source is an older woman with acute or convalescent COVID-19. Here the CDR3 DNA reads TGTGCCAGCAGCGACGGACAGGCCCCCTCAACCTACGAGCAGTACTTC. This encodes CASSDGQAPSTYEQYF.